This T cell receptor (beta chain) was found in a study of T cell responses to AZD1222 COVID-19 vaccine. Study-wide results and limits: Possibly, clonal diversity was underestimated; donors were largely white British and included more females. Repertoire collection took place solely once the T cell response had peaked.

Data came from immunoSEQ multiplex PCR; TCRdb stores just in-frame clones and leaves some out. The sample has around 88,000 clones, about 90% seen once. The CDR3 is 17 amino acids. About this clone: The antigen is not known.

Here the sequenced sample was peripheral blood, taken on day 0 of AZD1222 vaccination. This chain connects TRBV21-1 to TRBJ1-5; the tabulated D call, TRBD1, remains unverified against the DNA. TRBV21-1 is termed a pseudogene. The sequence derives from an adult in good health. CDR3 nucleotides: TGTGCCAGCAGCCTGCCCTCCAGGGCGAGGAGCAATCAGCCCCAGCATTTT. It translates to CASSLPSRARSNQPQHF.